A selection of T cell receptor beta chains follows, all from one sample in a study of Ad26.COV2.S vaccination and SARS-CoV-2 variants. TCRdb's table, derived via immunoSEQ multiplex PCR, lists solely in-frame clones and lacks some. Found here are about 480,000 clones, approximately 90% of them singletons; the top ten hold about 13%. The input for sequencing was peripheral blood, taken in a trial of Ad26.COV2.S vaccine versus placebo. The receptors here all came from a person aged 18-60 years who received the Ad26.COV2.S COVID-19 vaccine or a placebo. Both conserved end residues are part of each CDR3. Each record gives: D gene, V gene, J gene, clone size, CDR3 protein, CDR3 DNA. D genes are given only for firm matches. The size field is filled for only some rows; it gives once, few, many or a size class.

>NA|TRBV9|TRBJ2-7|NA
CASSVMPGWYEQYF
TGTGCCAGCAGCGTTATGCCTGGCTGGTACGAGCAGTACTTC
>NA|TRBV29-1|TRBJ1-2|NA
CSAESPGFDGYTF
TGCAGCGCTGAAAGTCCAGGTTTCGACGGCTACACCTTC
>TRBD1|TRBV30|TRBJ1-5|NA
CAWSVQGGGNQPQHF
TGTGCCTGGAGTGTACAGGGGGGAGGCAATCAGCCCCAGCATTTT
>TRBD1|TRBV19|TRBJ1-5|NA
CATEEQGLVNQPQHF
TGTGCCACAGAAGAACAGGGGTTGGTCAATCAGCCCCAGCATTTT
>NA|TRBV10-3|TRBJ1-1|NA
CAISPGGANTEAFF
TGTGCCATCAGCCCGGGGGGTGCGAACACTGAAGCTTTCTTT
>NA|TRBV6-4|TRBJ1-5|once
CASILCRVGNQPQHF
TGTGCCAGCATTCTCTGCAGGGTGGGCAATCAGCCCCAGCATTTT
>NA|TRBV27|TRBJ1-1|NA
CASSFIPGQSTEAFF
TGTGCCAGCAGTTTCATCCCTGGACAGTCCACTGAAGCTTTCTTT
>NA|TRBV5-5|TRBJ2-7|NA
CASSSSYEQYF
TGTGCCAGCAGCTCAAGTTACGAGCAGTACTTC
>NA|TRBV6-5|TRBJ2-7|NA
CASSYSGQLSSYEQYF
TGTGCCAGCAGTTACTCCGGACAGCTGAGCTCCTACGAGCAGTACTTC
>TRBD1|TRBV28|TRBJ1-5|NA
CASSLPRQGPNNQPQHF
TGTGCCAGCAGTTTACCCAGACAGGGCCCGAACAATCAGCCCCAGCATTTT
>NA|TRBV11-1|TRBJ2-1|once
CASSLSSHFEQFF
TGTGCCAGCAGCTTATCGTCCCACTTTGAGCAGTTCTTC
>NA|TRBV10-3|TRBJ2-7|NA
CAIRARNYEQYF
TGTGCCATCAGGGCCAGAAACTACGAGCAGTACTTC
>NA|TRBV11-2|TRBJ2-3|NA
CASSLDGSESDTQYF
TGTGCCAGCAGCTTAGATGGGTCAGAATCGGATACGCAGTATTTT
>NA|TRBV11-1|TRBJ1-1|NA
CASSLARAMNTEAFF
TGTGCCAGCAGCTTAGCGCGGGCCATGAACACTGAAGCTTTCTTT
>TRBD2|TRBV30|TRBJ2-1|NA
CAWMGDGTSFNEQFF
TGTGCCTGGATGGGGGACGGGACTAGTTTCAATGAGCAGTTCTTC
>NA|TRBV3-1/TRBV3-2|TRBJ1-6|once
CASSQVDPNVAYNSPLHF
TGTGCCAGCAGCCAAGTTGACCCAAATGTCGCCTATAATTCACCCCTCCACTTT
>TRBD2|TRBV9|TRBJ2-7|once
CASSANLAAYEQYF
TGTGCCAGCAGCGCAAATCTAGCGGCCTACGAGCAGTACTTC
>NA|TRBV29-1|TRBJ1-2|NA
CSSTLLGPGYTF
TGCAGCTCCACGCTCCTAGGTCCTGGCTACACCTTC
>NA|TRBV9|TRBJ1-3|NA
CASSVAPGGNTIYF
TGTGCCAGCAGCGTAGCTCCAGGCGGAAACACCATATATTTT
>TRBD1|TRBV18|TRBJ1-1|NA
CASSPDRGKMNTEAFF
TGTGCCAGCTCACCGGACAGGGGAAAAATGAACACTGAAGCTTTCTTT
>NA|TRBV19|TRBJ2-1|once
CASSATDSYNEQFF
TGTGCCAGTAGTGCCACGGACTCCTACAATGAGCAGTTCTTC
>NA|TRBV4-2|TRBJ1-4|NA
CASSQLGSNEKLFF
TGTGCCAGCAGCCAACTGGGGAGTAATGAAAAACTGTTTTTT
>NA|TRBV12-5|TRBJ1-6|NA
CASGIDPGTPLHF
TGTGCTAGTGGTATTGACCCGGGCACACCCCTCCACTTT
>TRBD2|TRBV27|TRBJ2-7|NA
CASSFQSGSPYEQYF
TGTGCCAGCAGTTTTCAAAGCGGGAGCCCCTACGAGCAGTACTTC
>NA|TRBV5-5|TRBJ2-7|NA
CASTLTAISYEQYF
TGTGCCAGCACCCTGACAGCCATCTCCTACGAGCAGTACTTC
>NA|TRBV9|TRBJ2-2|NA
CASSVAAYTGELFF
TGTGCCAGCAGCGTAGCGGCCTACACCGGGGAGCTGTTTTTT
>TRBD1|TRBV5-4|TRBJ1-2|NA
CASSSRQGVHGYTF
TGTGCCAGCAGCTCAAGACAGGGGGTCCATGGCTACACCTTC
>NA|TRBV24-1|TRBJ2-1|NA
CATGGGAFDEQFF
TGTGCCACCGGGGGGGGCGCCTTCGATGAGCAGTTCTTC
>TRBD1|TRBV19|TRBJ2-3|NA
CASSPTGGPDTQYF
TGTGCCAGCAGCCCTACAGGGGGTCCAGATACGCAGTATTTT
>NA|TRBV30|TRBJ2-7|NA
CAWSVLANEQYF
TGTGCCTGGAGTGTACTGGCGAACGAGCAGTACTTC
>NA|TRBV7-8|TRBJ2-1|NA
CASSFGLGVGYNEQFF
TGTGCCAGCAGCTTTGGTTTGGGAGTCGGGTACAATGAGCAGTTCTTC
>NA|TRBV24-1|TRBJ2-1|NA
CATSDHYLLYNEQFF
TGTGCCACCAGTGATCACTACCTCCTCTACAATGAGCAGTTCTTC
>NA|TRBV28|TRBJ2-2|NA
CASRGNTGELFF
TGTGCCAGCAGGGGGAACACCGGGGAACTGTTTTTT
>NA|TRBV19|TRBJ1-5|NA
CASSMGGSSNQPQHF
TGTGCCAGTAGTATGGGAGGCAGTAGCAATCAGCCCCAGCATTTT
>NA|TRBV9|TRBJ1-1|NA
CASSAPGVGTEAFF
TGTGCCAGCAGCGCCCCAGGGGTTGGCACTGAAGCTTTCTTT
>NA|TRBV7-2|TRBJ2-7|NA
CASSPQGRVRSYF
TGTGCCAGCAGCCCTCAGGGGCGCGTGCGCTCCTACTTC
>TRBD2|TRBV28|TRBJ2-7|few
CASRTSGRYEQYF
TGTGCCAGCAGAACTAGCGGGAGGTACGAGCAGTACTTC